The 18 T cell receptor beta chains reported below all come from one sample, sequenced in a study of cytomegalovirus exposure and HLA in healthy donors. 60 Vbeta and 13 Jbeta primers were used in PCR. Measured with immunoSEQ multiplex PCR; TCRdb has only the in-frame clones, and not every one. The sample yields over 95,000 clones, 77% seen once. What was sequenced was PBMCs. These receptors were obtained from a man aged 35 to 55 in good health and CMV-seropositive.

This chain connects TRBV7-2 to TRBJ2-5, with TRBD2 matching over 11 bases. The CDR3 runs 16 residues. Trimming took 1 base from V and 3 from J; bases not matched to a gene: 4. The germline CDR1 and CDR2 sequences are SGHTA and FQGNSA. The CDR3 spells CASSLGVAGGEETQYF. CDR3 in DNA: TGTGCCAGCAGCTTAGGGGTAGCGGGGGGGGAAGAGACCCAGTACTTC.

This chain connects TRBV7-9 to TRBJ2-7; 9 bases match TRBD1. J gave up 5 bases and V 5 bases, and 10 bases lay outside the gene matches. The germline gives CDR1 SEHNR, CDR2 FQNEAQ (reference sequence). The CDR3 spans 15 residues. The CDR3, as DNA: TGTGCCAGCAGCCAAGAGGGGACAGGGATGCACGAGCAGTACTTC. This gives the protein CASSQEGTGMHEQYF.

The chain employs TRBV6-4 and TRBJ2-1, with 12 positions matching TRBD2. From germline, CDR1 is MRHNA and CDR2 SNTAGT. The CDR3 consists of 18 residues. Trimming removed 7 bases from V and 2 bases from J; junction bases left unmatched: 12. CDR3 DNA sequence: TGTGCCAGCATTAACCGGGCTAGCGGGGGGGTAACCTACAATGAGCAGTTCTTC. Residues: CASINRASGGVTYNEQFF.

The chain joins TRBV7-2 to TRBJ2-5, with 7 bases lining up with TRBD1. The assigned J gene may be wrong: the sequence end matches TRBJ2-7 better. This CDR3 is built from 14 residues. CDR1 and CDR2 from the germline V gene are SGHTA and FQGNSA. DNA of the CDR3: TGTGCCAGCAGCTTAGGGGACAGAACCTACGAGCAGTACTTC. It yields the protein CASSLGDRTYEQYF.

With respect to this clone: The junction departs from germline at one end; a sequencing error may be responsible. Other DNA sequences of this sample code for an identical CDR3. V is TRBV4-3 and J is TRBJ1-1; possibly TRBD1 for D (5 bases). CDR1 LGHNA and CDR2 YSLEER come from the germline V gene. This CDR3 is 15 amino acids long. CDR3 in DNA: TGCGCCAGCAGCCCCGATTGGAGACAGCCGACTGAAGCCTTCTTT. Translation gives CASSPDWRQPTEAFF.

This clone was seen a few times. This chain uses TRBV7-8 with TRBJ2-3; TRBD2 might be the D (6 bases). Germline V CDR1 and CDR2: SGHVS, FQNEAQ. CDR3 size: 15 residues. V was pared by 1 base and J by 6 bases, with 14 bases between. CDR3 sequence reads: CASSLGNSRGDTQYF. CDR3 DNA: TGTGCCAGCAGCTTAGGGAACAGTCGGGGGGATACGCAGTATTTT.

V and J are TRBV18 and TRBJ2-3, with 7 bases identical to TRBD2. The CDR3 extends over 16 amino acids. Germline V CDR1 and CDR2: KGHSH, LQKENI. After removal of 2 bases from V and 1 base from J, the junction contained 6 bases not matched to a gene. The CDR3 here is CASSPRAGVRTDTQYF. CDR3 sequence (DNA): TGTGCCAGCTCACCAAGGGCGGGGGTTCGCACAGATACGCAGTATTTT.

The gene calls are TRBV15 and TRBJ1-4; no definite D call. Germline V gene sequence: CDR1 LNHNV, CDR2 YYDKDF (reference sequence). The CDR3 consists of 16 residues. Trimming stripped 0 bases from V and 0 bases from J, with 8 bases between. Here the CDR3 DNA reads TGTGCCACCAGCAGAGATGTGGCAGCAACTAATGAAAAACTGTTTTTT. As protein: CATSRDVAATNEKLFF. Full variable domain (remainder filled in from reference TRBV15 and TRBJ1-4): DAMVIQNPRYQVTQFGKPVTLSCSQTLNHNVMYWYQQKSSQAPKLLFHYYDKDFNNEADTPDNFQSRRPNTSFCFLDIRSPGLGDTAMYLCATSRDVAATNEKLFFGSGTQLSVL.

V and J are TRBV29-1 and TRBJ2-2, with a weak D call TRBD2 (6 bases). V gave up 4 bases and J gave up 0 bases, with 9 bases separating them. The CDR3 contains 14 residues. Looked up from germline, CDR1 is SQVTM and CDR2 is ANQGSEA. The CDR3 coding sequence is TGCAGCGTTGGTGGGGGGACGAACACCGGGGAGCTGTTTTTT. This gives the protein CSVGGGTNTGELFF.

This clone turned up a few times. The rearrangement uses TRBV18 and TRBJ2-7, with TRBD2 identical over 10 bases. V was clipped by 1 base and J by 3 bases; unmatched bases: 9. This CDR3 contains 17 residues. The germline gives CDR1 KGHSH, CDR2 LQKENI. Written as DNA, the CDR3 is TGTGCCAGCTCACCACGGGGAGCTAGCGGGGGCAACTACGAGCAGTACTTC. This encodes CASSPRGASGGNYEQYF.

The CDR3 here is CASSHGTNYEQYF. The DNA for the CDR3 is TGTGCCAGCAGCCACGGGACTAACTACGAGCAGTACTTC. The chain recombines TRBV7-9 with TRBJ2-7; 7 positions agree with TRBD2. The J segment lost 3 bases and the V segment lost 5 bases, leaving 4 bases of the junction unmatched. Germline V gene data show CDR1 as SEHNR and CDR2 as FQNEAQ (reference sequence). The CDR3 runs 13 residues.

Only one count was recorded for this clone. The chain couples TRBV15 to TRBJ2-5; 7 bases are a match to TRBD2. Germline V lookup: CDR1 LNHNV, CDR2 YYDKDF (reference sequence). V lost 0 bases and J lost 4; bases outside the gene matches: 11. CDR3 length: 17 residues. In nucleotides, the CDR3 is TGTGCCACCAGCAGAGATTCCAGCGGGGTCGGCTTAGAGACCCAGTACTTC. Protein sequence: CATSRDSSGVGLETQYF.

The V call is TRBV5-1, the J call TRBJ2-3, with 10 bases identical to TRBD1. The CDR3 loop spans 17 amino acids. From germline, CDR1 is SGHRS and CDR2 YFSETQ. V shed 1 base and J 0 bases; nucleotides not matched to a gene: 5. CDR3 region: CASSLRGQGPSTDTQYF. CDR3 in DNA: TGCGCCAGCAGCTTGAGGGGACAGGGGCCTAGCACAGATACGCAGTATTTT.

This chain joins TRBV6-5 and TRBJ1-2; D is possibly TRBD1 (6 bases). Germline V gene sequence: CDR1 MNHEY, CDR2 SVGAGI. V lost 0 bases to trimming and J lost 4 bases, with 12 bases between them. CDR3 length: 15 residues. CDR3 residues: CASSYSIQGAYGYTF. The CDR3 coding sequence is TGTGCCAGCAGTTACTCGATACAGGGCGCCTATGGCTACACCTTC.

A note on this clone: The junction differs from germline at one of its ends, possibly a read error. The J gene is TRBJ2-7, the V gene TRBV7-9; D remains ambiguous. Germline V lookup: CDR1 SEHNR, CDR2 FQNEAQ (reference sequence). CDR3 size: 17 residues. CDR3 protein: CSSSLGSASDGAYEQYF. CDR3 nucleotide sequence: TGTTCCAGCAGCTTAGGATCCGCTTCCGACGGAGCCTACGAGCAGTACTTC.

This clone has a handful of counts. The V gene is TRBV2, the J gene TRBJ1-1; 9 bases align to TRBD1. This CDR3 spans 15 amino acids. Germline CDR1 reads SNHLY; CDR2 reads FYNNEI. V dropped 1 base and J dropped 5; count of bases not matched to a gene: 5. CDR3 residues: CASSEEQGARTEAFF. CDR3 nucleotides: TGTGCCAGCAGTGAAGAACAGGGGGCGCGTACTGAAGCTTTCTTT.

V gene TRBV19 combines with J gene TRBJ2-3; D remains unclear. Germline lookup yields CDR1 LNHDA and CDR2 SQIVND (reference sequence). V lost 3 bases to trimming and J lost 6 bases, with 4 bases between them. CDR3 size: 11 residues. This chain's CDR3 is CASSITDTQYF. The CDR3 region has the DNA TGTGCCAGTAGTATCACTGATACGCAGTATTTT.

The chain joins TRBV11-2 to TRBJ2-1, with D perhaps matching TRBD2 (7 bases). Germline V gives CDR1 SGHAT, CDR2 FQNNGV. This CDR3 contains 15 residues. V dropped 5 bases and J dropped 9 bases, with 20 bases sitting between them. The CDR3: CASSPYGLGGSEQFF. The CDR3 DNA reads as TGTGCCAGCAGCCCATACGGACTAGGGGGTAGTGAGCAGTTCTTC.